This entry lists 27 T cell receptor beta chains sequenced from one sample in a study of regulatory T cells in long-lasting Graves disease. Combining iRepertoire HTBI primers with Arm-PCR of CDR3 regions, the authors built TCR beta libraries. TCRdb re-derived calls from the multiplex PCR reads in MiXCR, one entry per CDR3 protein. The data contain 550,000 to 600,000 distinct CDR3 sequences, roughly 16% of them singletons. Time point of the sample: newly diagnosed GD, antithyroid drugs for less than 3 months. Preparation of the TCR library used RNA extracted from PBMCs. The sample also formed part of further work on T cells in Graves' hyperthyroidism and ophthalmopathy.

The specimen comprised peripheral blood mononuclear cells (PBMCs), sampled at new diagnosis, from a patient treated with antithyroid drugs. The receptors stem from a young man with Graves disease.

This clonotype occurred many times. J is TRBJ2-7 and V is TRBV5-1; a possible D gene is TRBD1 (6 bases). CDR1 is SGHRS, CDR2 YFSETQ, per germline. Trimming removed 2 bases at V and 3 bases at J, with 15 bases between. The CDR3 covers 15 residues. CDR3 nucleotides: TGCGCCAGCAGCTTTAGGTCGGACAGCCGCTACGAGCAGTACTTC. It translates to CASSFRSDSRYEQYF. Using reference TRBV5-1 and TRBJ2-7 for the parts outside the CDR3, the full variable domain is KAGVTQTPRYLIKTRGQQVTLSCSPISGHRSVSWYQQTPGQGLQFLFEYFSETQRNKGNFPGRFSGRQFSNSRSEMNVSTLELGDSALYLCASSFRSDSRYEQYFGPGTRLTVT.

In this sample, this clonotype turned up many times. The V call is TRBV12-5, the J call TRBJ2-7, with D tentatively TRBD1 (5 bases). The length of the CDR3 is 14 residues. The germline gives CDR1 LGHNT, CDR2 FRNRAP. Trimming left V 5 bases short and J 7 bases short, with 18 bases between. Written as DNA, the CDR3 is TGTGCTAGTGGTAACGGACACGGCGGTCCTGAGCAGTACTTC. Amino acids: CASGNGHGGPEQYF.

This clonotype was detected a few times. The rearrangement uses TRBV29-1 and TRBJ1-3, with a weak D call TRBD1 (5 bases). CDR3 size: 12 residues. CDR1 and CDR2 from the germline V gene are SQVTM and ANQGSEA. Trimming removed 5 bases from V and 4 bases from J, with 9 bases in between. The CDR3: CSVSREGNTIYF. DNA for the CDR3: TGCAGCGTTAGCAGGGAGGGAAACACCATATATTTT.

In this sample, this clonotype turned up many times. V and J are TRBV7-2 and TRBJ1-5; D ambiguous. Germline assignment: CDR1 SGHTA and CDR2 FQGNSA. The CDR3 spans 15 residues. Deletions cut 1 base from V and 11 bases from J, with 18 bases between. CDR3 coding DNA: TGTGCCAGCAGCTTAGATCTTGGCGGGTGGGGAGCCCAGCATTTT. Protein: CASSLDLGGWGAQHF.

This clonotype was found many times. The rearrangement joins TRBV11-2 to TRBJ1-2; D unclear. CDR1 SGHAT and CDR2 FQNNGV come from the germline V gene. This CDR3 is 14 amino acids long. V dropped 0 bases and J dropped 4 bases, with 9 bases sitting between them. The CDR3 DNA reads TGTGCCAGCAGCTTAGATTCTGCAGCCTATGGCTACACCTTC. Encoded protein: CASSLDSAAYGYTF.

This clonotype was detected many times. The chain joins TRBV11-2 to TRBJ2-3; 9 bases are shared with TRBD2. This CDR3 region has 18 residues. CDR1 is SGHAT, CDR2 FQNNGV, per germline. J lost 2 bases, V lost 3 bases, and 12 bases had no gene match. The CDR3 bases are TGTGCCAGCAGCTTCGGAGTTAGCGGGAGCCCCTCCACAGATACGCAGTATTTT. It codes for CASSFGVSGSPSTDTQYF.

The chain employs TRBV13 and TRBJ2-7, with 7 bases aligning to TRBD2. The ends lost 5 bases at V and 0 bases at J; junction bases unmatched: 10. The CDR3 is 16 amino acids. CDR1 and CDR2 from the germline V gene are PRHDT and FYEKMQ (reference sequence). The CDR3 sequence is CASSTSRGSISYEQYF. In DNA, the CDR3 is TGTGCCAGCAGCACCTCTCGCGGGAGTATCTCCTACGAGCAGTACTTC.

This clonotype has ten or more counts. The rearrangement links TRBV5-4 to TRBJ2-3; TRBD2 agrees at 9 bases. From germline, CDR1 is SGHNT and CDR2 YYREEE (reference sequence). V trimming: 4 bases; J trimming: 1 base; junction bases outside the gene matches: 4. This CDR3 contains 15 residues. The CDR3 loop is CASSDRTSGTDTQYF. The CDR3 DNA is TGTGCCAGCAGCGACCGGACTAGCGGCACAGATACGCAGTATTTT.

This clonotype was picked up many times. A junction boundary mismatches the germline segment, possibly from a read error. The CDR3 sequence is CASSYTDTQYF. The CDR3, as DNA: TGTGCCAGCAGCTACACAGATACGCAGTATTTT. The rearrangement links TRBV5-1 to TRBJ2-3; D is ambiguous. The CDR3 runs 11 residues. The germline V gene encodes CDR1 SGHRS and CDR2 YFSETQ. The full variable domain, its missing parts supplied by reference TRBV5-1 and TRBJ2-3, is KAGVTQTPRYLIKTRGQQVTLSCSPISGHRSVSWYQQTPGQGLQFLFEYFSETQRNKGNFPGRFSGRQFSNSRSEMNVSTLELGDSALYLCASSYTDTQYFGPGTRLTVL.

At least ten counts were recorded for this clonotype. Here the CDR3 reads CASSSNRDSYNEQFF. In DNA form, the CDR3 reads TGTGCCAGCAGCTCGAACAGAGACTCCTACAATGAGCAGTTCTTC. This sequence joins TRBV7-9 and TRBJ2-1; D is ambiguous. Germline V gene lookup returns CDR1 SEHNR and CDR2 FQNEAQ (reference sequence). This CDR3 has 15 amino acids. V lost 4 bases and J lost 0, with 10 bases in between.

Ten or more counts support this clonotype. This chain joins TRBV12-3 or TRBV12-4 and TRBJ1-1, with 7 positions matching TRBD1. The V segment lost 3 bases and the J segment 5 bases; nucleotides outside the gene matches: 3. The CDR3 contains 13 residues. The CDR3 DNA sequence: TGTGCCAGCAGTTTCCTCAGGGGGACTGAAGCTTTCTTT. Encoded protein: CASSFLRGTEAFF.

This clonotype was observed at least ten times. The chain employs TRBV6-1 and TRBJ1-1; D is unclear. The CDR3 is 15 amino acids. The germline V gene has CDR1 MNHNS and CDR2 SASEGT. Trimming removed 6 bases from V and 1 base from J, with 15 bases in between. The CDR3 coding sequence is TGTGCCAGCAGACTAAACACCCAGACGAACACTGAAGCTTTCTTT. This translates into CASRLNTQTNTEAFF.

A single count supports this clonotype. The final CDR3 position lacks the conserved phenylalanine or tryptophan, pointing to a likely read error. J is TRBJ1-5 and V is TRBV7-8, with a possible D match to TRBD1 (5 bases). The CDR3 is made up of 15 amino acids. Germline CDR1 and CDR2: SGHVS and FQNEAQ. Trimming stripped 4 bases from V and 2 bases from J, with 12 bases between. The CDR3 DNA is TGTGCCAGCAGCTCCTGGGACGGACGCAATCAGCCCCAGCATGTT. Translation gives CASSSWDGRNQPQHV.

There are a few counts of this clonotype. The DNA of the CDR3 is TGTGCCAGCAGACTTGGAGGCACAGATACGCAGTATTTT. Protein: CASRLGGTDTQYF. The V and J genes are TRBV27 and TRBJ2-3, with D unresolved. CDR1 and CDR2 from the germline V gene are MNHEY and SMNVEV (reference sequence). CDR3 length equals 13 residues. Trimming took off 6 bases at V and 1 base at J, with 8 bases between the two ends.

This clonotype was seen more than once but under ten times. The rearrangement links TRBV27 to TRBJ2-7; perhaps TRBD1 as D (6 bases). V was cut by 5 bases and J by 4 bases, with 12 bases left in between. Per germline, CDR1 MNHEY and CDR2 SMNVEV (reference sequence). The CDR3 has 13 residues. The CDR3 is CASSILRGYEQYF. The CDR3 coding sequence is TGTGCCAGCAGTATATTAAGGGGGTACGAGCAGTACTTC.

This clonotype has only a few counts. The V and J genes are TRBV12-3 or TRBV12-4 and TRBJ2-7, with 7 bases lining up with TRBD2. This CDR3 region has 16 residues. V trimming: 1 base; J trimming: 1 base; junction bases outside the gene matches: 7. The CDR3 is CASSLDGSSGSYEQYF. The CDR3 coding sequence is TGTGCCAGCAGTTTAGATGGGTCTAGCGGATCCTACGAGCAGTACTTC.

V is TRBV19 and J is TRBJ2-2, with unresolved D. Deletions cut 5 bases from V and 9 bases from J, with 7 bases between. CDR1 is LNHDA, CDR2 SQIVND, per germline (reference sequence). The CDR3 is 11 amino acids. CDR3 DNA: TGTGCCAGTAGTGATGGCTGGGAGCTGTTTTTT. It codes for CASSDGWELFF.

This clonotype was seen repeatedly, ten times or more. This sequence joins TRBV30 and TRBJ1-1; 7 positions agree with TRBD1. CDR1 and CDR2 from the germline V gene are GTSNPN and SVGIG (reference sequence). The CDR3 totals 14 residues. The ends lost 2 bases at V and 4 bases at J; junction bases unmatched: 7. The CDR3 loop reads CAWSNYRGGTEAFF. The CDR3 DNA follows: TGTGCCTGGAGTAACTACAGGGGAGGCACTGAAGCTTTCTTT.

Note on this clonotype: No conserved phenylalanine or tryptophan ends this CDR3, so it is likely a read error. The V and J genes are TRBV20-1 and TRBJ1-1, with TRBD1 matching over 9 bases. Germline V CDR1 and CDR2: DFQATT, SNEGSKA (reference sequence). The V and J ends lost 6 bases and 1 base, in that order; junction bases with no gene match: 3. The CDR3 is 13 residues long. The CDR3 DNA reads as TGCAGTGCGCGGACAGGGGCGAACACTGAAGCTTTCCTT. Translated, it gives CSARTGANTEAFL.

This chain joins TRBV20-1 and TRBJ1-4, with D unclear. Trimming stripped 5 bases from V and 0 bases from J, with 16 bases between. Germline values: CDR1 DFQATT, CDR2 SNEGSKA (reference sequence). The CDR3 loop spans 16 amino acids. The CDR3: CSAQRLYRATNEKLFF. CDR3 DNA sequence: TGCAGTGCTCAGAGGCTTTACCGAGCAACTAATGAAAAACTGTTTTTT.

This clonotype was observed many times. The genes are TRBV6-1 and TRBJ2-7; D possibly uses TRBD1 or TRBD2 (5 bases each). Germline lookup yields CDR1 MNHNS and CDR2 SASEGT. V gave up 1 base and J gave up 2 bases, with 12 bases separating them. This CDR3 is 15 amino acids long. The CDR3 region has the DNA TGTGCCAGCAGTGAAGTACCCGGGGCGACCTACGAGCAGTACTTC. Its protein product is CASSEVPGATYEQYF.

This clonotype was seen more than once but under ten times. The chain combines TRBV5-1 with TRBJ1-4, with D tentatively TRBD1 (6 bases). Trimming removed 4 bases at V and 8 bases at J, with 21 bases between. This CDR3 is built from 16 residues. The germline gives CDR1 SGHRS, CDR2 YFSETQ. CDR3 DNA: TGCGCCAGCAGCCGGACGAGGACAGAGCGGGGGGAAAAACTGTTTTTT. It encodes CASSRTRTERGEKLFF.

This clonotype was observed at least ten times. The rearrangement links TRBV6-5 to TRBJ2-7; 7 bases map to TRBD1. From germline, CDR1 is MNHEY and CDR2 SVGAGI. V lost 5 bases, J lost 2 bases, and 9 bases stayed unmatched. This CDR3 contains 15 residues. In DNA form, the CDR3 reads TGTGCCAGCAGTAACCCGACAGGGAATCCCTACGAGCAGTACTTC. Protein: CASSNPTGNPYEQYF.

This clonotype was recorded many times. The rearrangement uses TRBV12-3 or TRBV12-4 and TRBJ2-3; D remains unclear. V lost 2 bases and J 6 bases, leaving 12 bases between the germline ends. The length of the CDR3 is 14 residues. Here the CDR3 reads CASSLLGSTDTQYF. The DNA of the CDR3 is TGTGCCAGCAGTTTACTCGGCAGTACGGATACGCAGTATTTT.

This rearrangement joins TRBV24-1 to TRBJ2-3; TRBD1 is a possible D gene (6 bases). V lost 0 bases to trimming and J lost 6 bases, with 6 bases between them. Per germline, CDR1 KGHDR and CDR2 SFDVKD. This CDR3 contains 13 residues. The CDR3 region is CATSDLTGDTQYF. The CDR3 DNA sequence: TGTGCCACCAGTGATTTGACAGGGGATACGCAGTATTTT.

This clonotype was counted at least ten times. V usage is TRBV11-2 and J usage is TRBJ1-2; no reliable D call. The germline V gene has CDR1 SGHAT and CDR2 FQNNGV. Trimming left V 5 bases short and J 0 bases short, with 10 bases between. This CDR3 comprises 14 residues. In nucleotides, the CDR3 is TGTGCCAGCAGCCACCCGGCCGCTAACTATGGCTACACCTTC. Amino acids: CASSHPAANYGYTF.

This clonotype was observed many times. This chain links TRBV7-9 with TRBJ2-7; D tentatively reads TRBD1 or TRBD2 (6 bases each). Trimming took off 6 bases at V and 2 bases at J, with 14 bases between the two ends. This CDR3 is built from 14 residues. Germline V lookup: CDR1 SEHNR, CDR2 FQNEAQ (reference sequence). The CDR3 DNA sequence: TGTGCCAGCAGTCGTGGGGGGCCCACCTACGAGCAGTACTTC. Translation: CASSRGGPTYEQYF.